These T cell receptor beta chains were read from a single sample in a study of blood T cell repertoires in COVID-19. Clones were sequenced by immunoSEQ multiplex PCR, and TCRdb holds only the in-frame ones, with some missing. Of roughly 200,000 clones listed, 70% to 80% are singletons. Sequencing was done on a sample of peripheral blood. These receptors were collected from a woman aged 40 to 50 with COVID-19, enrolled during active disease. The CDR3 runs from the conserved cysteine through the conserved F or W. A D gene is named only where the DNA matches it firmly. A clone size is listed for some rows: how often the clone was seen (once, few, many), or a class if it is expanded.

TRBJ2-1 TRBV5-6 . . TGTGCCAGCTTTTTTGTCCGGTCCAATGAGCAGTTCTTC CASFFVRSNEQFF
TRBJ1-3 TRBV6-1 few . TGTGCCAGCAGTGAAGCTGTGACAGACTCTGGAAACACCATATATTTT CASSEAVTDSGNTIYF
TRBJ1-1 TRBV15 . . TGTGCCACCAGCAGAGATGGGAGAGAAGCTTTCTTT CATSRDGREAFF
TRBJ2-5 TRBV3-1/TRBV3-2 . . TGTGCCAGCAGCCGGGAAGTGGGAGGGACCCAGTACTTC CASSREVGGTQYF
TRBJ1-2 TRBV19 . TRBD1 TGTGCCAGTAGTATCATGACAGGGGATGGCTACACCTTC CASSIMTGDGYTF
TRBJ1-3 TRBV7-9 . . TGTGCCAGCAGCTTAGAAACCCTCTACTCTGGAAACACCATATATTTT CASSLETLYSGNTIYF
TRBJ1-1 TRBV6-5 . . TGTGCCAGCAGTCAGCTTACAGTGAACACTGAAGCTTTCTTT CASSQLTVNTEAFF
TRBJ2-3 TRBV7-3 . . TGTGCCAGCAGCTTAAGGGGCAGGGAATTATCAACAGATACGCAGTATTTT CASSLRGRELSTDTQYF
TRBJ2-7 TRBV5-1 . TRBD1 TGCGCCAGCAGCTCGGGACAGGACCACGAGCAGTACTTC CASSSGQDHEQYF
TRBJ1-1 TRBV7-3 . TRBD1 TGTGCCAGCAGCTTAAACCGGGACAGCGAAGCTTTCTTT CASSLNRDSEAFF
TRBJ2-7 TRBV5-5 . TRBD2 TGTGCCAGCAGCTGGACTAGCGGGAGCCACTACGAGCAGTACTTC CASSWTSGSHYEQYF
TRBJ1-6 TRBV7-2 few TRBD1 TGTGCCAGCAGCTTGAGGGTGGGGACAGGGCCCTCACCCCTCCACTTT CASSLRVGTGPSPLHF
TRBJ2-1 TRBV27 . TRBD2 TGTGCCAGCAGTTTTCGGGGCACGACTAGCGGGAGTGGTGAGCAGTTCTTC CASSFRGTTSGSGEQFF
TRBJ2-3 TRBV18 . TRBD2 TGTGCCAGCTCGTCCGAACTAGCGGGCGGCACAGATACGCAGTATTTT CASSSELAGGTDTQYF
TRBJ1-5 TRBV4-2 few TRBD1 TGTGCCAGCAGCCAAGAGGACAGGGCTGGAGATCAGCCCCAGCATTTT CASSQEDRAGDQPQHF
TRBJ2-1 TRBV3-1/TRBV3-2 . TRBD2 TGTGCCAGCCGAACAACCGGCGGGGGGGCGCTGGGCGCTGGTGAGCAGTTCTTC CASRTTGGGALGAGEQFF
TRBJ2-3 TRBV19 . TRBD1 TGTGCCAGTAGTACCGGACAGGTTATCACAGATACGCAGTATTTT CASSTGQVITDTQYF
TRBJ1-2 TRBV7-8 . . TGTGCCAGCAGCCCTGGACAGCGGTTGGAAAGGAGTGGCTACACCTTC CASSPGQRLERSGYTF
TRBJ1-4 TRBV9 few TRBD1 TGTGCCAGCAGCGTGGGGCAGGGGGCGACTAATGAAAAACTGTTTTTT CASSVGQGATNEKLFF
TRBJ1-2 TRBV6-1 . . TGTGCCAGCAGTGAAGGCGATAACTATGGCTACACCTTC CASSEGDNYGYTF
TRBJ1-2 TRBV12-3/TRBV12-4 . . TGTGCCAGCAGCCCCGCAGGGCGGTATGGCTACACCTTC CASSPAGRYGYTF
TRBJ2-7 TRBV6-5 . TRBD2 TGTGCCAGCAGGCGAGCGGGAAACGCCTACGAGCAGTACTTC CASRRAGNAYEQYF
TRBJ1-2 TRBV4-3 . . TGCGCCAGCAGCCAAGTCCAGGGCGACTATGGCTACACCTTC CASSQVQGDYGYTF
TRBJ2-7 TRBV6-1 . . TGTGCCAGCAGTGAAGCGTTCGGATTCGCGGGCTCCTACGAGCAGTACTTC CASSEAFGFAGSYEQYF